This TCR beta chain was observed in a study of shared clonotypes between healthy human individuals. Using immunoSEQ multiplex PCR, the repertoire was profiled, and TCRdb retains in-frame clones only, with some absent. The sample includes about 2.1 million clones, under 95% of them seen just once. Unmatched junction bases numbered 9, after V lost 6 bases and J lost 4 bases. The CDR3 covers 16 residues. CDR1 and CDR2 (germline): ENHRY, SYGVKD. In the naive CD8 group, cells lacked CD45RO and were positively selected for CCR7, so terminally differentiated effector memory CD45RA+ cells were left out. The receptor was derived from a man aged 18 to 30 in good health. Some clones in this sample may be carry-over from other donors' samples. The chain couples TRBV10-3 to TRBJ1-1; the match to TRBD1 covers 12 bases. Sequenced material: naive CD8+ T cells from PBMCs. Written as DNA, the CDR3 is TGTGCCATCAGGTCCGGGACAGGGGGCGTTATCACTGAAGCTTTCTTT. This translates into CAIRSGTGGVITEAFF.